The next 18 T cell receptor beta chains were all read from a single sample in a study of graft-versus-host responses after intestinal transplantation. Their target antigens are unknown. Clones were read by immunoSEQ multiplex PCR, and TCRdb kept only the in-frame ones, dropping some. The data hold around 110,000 clones, with roughly 92% observed a single time. Sequencing used unstimulated CD4+ T cells sorted from spleen or lymph node cells, obtained before transplant. The receptors shown here come from a human donor who was the organ donor for an intestinal transplant.

The J gene is TRBJ1-2, the V gene TRBV9, with D hard to call. V lost 3 bases, J lost 4 bases, and 7 bases lay in between. The CDR3 extends over 12 amino acids. Germline loops: CDR1 SGDLS, CDR2 YYNGEE. In nucleotides, the CDR3 is TGTGCCAGCAGCGCCGTGGGCTATGGCTACACCTTC. It specifies CASSAVGYGYTF.

In DNA form, the CDR3 reads TGCAGCGTACTCATATGGGGGCGAGAGACCCAGTACTTC. Translating it yields CSVLIWGRETQYF. The chain has TRBV29-1 and TRBJ2-5; D possibly corresponds to TRBD1 (6 bases). Trimming shortened V by 6 bases and J by 4 bases, and 15 bases separated the two germline ends. In germline, CDR1 is SQVTM, CDR2 ANQGSEA. The CDR3 is 13 residues long. The whole variable domain, remainder taken from reference TRBV29-1 and TRBJ2-5, is SAVISQKPSRDICQRGTSLTIQCQVDSQVTMMFWYRQQPGQSLTLIATANQGSEATYESGFVIDKFPISRPNLTFSTLTVSNMSPEDSSIYLCSVLIWGRETQYFGPGTRLLVL.

CDR3 amino acids: CSVDIVRGNYGYTF. The CDR3 nucleotides are TGCAGCGTTGATATCGTCAGGGGTAACTATGGCTACACCTTC. This chain connects TRBV29-1 to TRBJ1-2, with TRBD1 as a possible D gene (6 bases). Germline V gene sequence: CDR1 SQVTM, CDR2 ANQGSEA. The CDR3 totals 14 residues. Trimming took 3 bases from V and 1 from J, leaving 12 bases between them.

The chain couples TRBV6-6 to TRBJ1-1, with D tentatively TRBD1 (5 bases). The CDR3 consists of 13 residues. The V end lost 8 bases, the J end lost 0 bases, and 10 bases lay between the germline ends. The germline gives CDR1 MNHNY, CDR2 SVGAGI (reference sequence). This CDR3 is CASLGLMNTEAFF. The CDR3 DNA follows: TGTGCCAGCCTGGGACTGATGAACACTGAAGCTTTCTTT.

The rearrangement joins TRBV4-1 to TRBJ2-3; no clear D gene. V lost 4 bases to trimming and J lost 2 bases, with 13 bases between them. The CDR3 length is 15 residues. Looked up from germline, CDR1 is MGHRA and CDR2 is YSYEKL. CDR3 DNA sequence: TGCGCCAGCAGCCCCCTGGTAGGGTCCACAGATACGCAGTATTTT. Protein: CASSPLVGSTDTQYF.

The V call is TRBV30, the J call TRBJ2-5; a weak D match, TRBD2 (6 bases). Germline V CDR1 and CDR2: GTSNPN, SVGIG (reference sequence). Trimming removed 3 bases at V and 1 base at J, with 9 bases between. CDR3 length: 13 residues. The CDR3 DNA follows: TGTGCCTGGAGCGGGAGCGGCCAAGAGACCCAGTACTTC. It encodes CAWSGSGQETQYF.

This chain connects TRBV6-6 to TRBJ2-7; the match to TRBD1 covers 8 bases. This CDR3 is 13 amino acids long. The V gene end was trimmed by 8 bases and the J gene end by 3 bases; junction bases not matched to a gene: 6. The germline gives CDR1 MNHNY, CDR2 SVGAGI (reference sequence). CDR3 sequence (DNA): TGTGCCAGCCGGACAGGGAAGGGCTACGAGCAGTACTTC. It specifies CASRTGKGYEQYF.

The chain carries TRBV6-1 and TRBJ2-7; 10 bases line up with TRBD2. Germline values: CDR1 MNHNS, CDR2 SASEGT. The CDR3 consists of 19 residues. V trimming: 2 bases; J trimming: 2 bases; junction bases outside the gene matches: 15. CDR3 bases: TGTGCCAGCAGTGAACGGTACAGGGGTGTAGGACTAGCGGCCTACGAGCAGTACTTC. This sequence encodes CASSERYRGVGLAAYEQYF.

The gene calls are TRBV6-5 and TRBJ2-6; D unresolved. Germline values: CDR1 MNHEY, CDR2 SVGAGI. The CDR3 runs to 15 residues. Trimming removed 6 bases at V and 6 bases at J, with 15 bases between. CDR3 coding DNA: TGTGCCAGCAGCCAGCAGGCGCTGGCGGCCAACGTCCTGACTTTC. Translated, it gives CASSQQALAANVLTF.

V gene TRBV19 combines with J gene TRBJ2-1, with D tentatively TRBD1 or TRBD2 (5 bases each). The V end was cut by 3 bases, the J end by 4 bases, with 16 bases between. The CDR3 consists of 16 residues. Germline loops: CDR1 LNHDA, CDR2 SQIVND (reference sequence). For the CDR3, the DNA is TGTGCCAGTAGTATTGGGACGGCGTTAATTTACAATGAGCAGTTCTTC. Translated, it gives CASSIGTALIYNEQFF.

This chain links TRBV7-9 with TRBJ2-5; D gene ambiguous. There are 14 residues in the CDR3. V lost 5 bases and J lost 4, with 14 bases in between. In germline, CDR1 is SEHNR, CDR2 FQNEAQ (reference sequence). CDR3 sequence reads: CASSPAFLGETQYF. CDR3 coding DNA: TGTGCCAGCAGCCCCGCATTCCTGGGAGAGACCCAGTACTTC. Looking up the rest from reference TRBV7-9 and TRBJ2-5 gives the full variable domain: DTGVSQNPRHKITKRGQNVTFRCDPISEHNRLYWYRQTLGQGPEFLTYFQNEAQLEKSRLLSDRFSAERPKGSFSTLEIQRTEQGDSAMYLCASSPAFLGETQYFGPGTRLLVL.

The J gene is TRBJ2-1, the V gene TRBV2; 8 bases are shared with TRBD2. J gave up 5 bases and V 11 bases, and 11 bases lay outside the gene matches. Germline V gene lookup returns CDR1 SNHLY and CDR2 FYNNEI. The CDR3 spans 14 residues. The CDR3 sequence: CAGQKGLVDNEQFF. In DNA form, the CDR3 reads TGTGCCGGCCAGAAGGGACTAGTGGACAATGAGCAGTTCTTC.

This clone has only a few counts. The rearrangement uses TRBV4-1 and TRBJ1-5; the D is unclear. Trimming took off 4 bases at V and 3 bases at J, with 10 bases between the two ends. The germline CDR1 and CDR2 sequences are MGHRA and YSYEKL. There are 14 residues in the CDR3. CDR3 region: CASSRGPNNQPQHF. The CDR3 coding sequence is TGCGCCAGCAGCCGCGGGCCGAACAATCAGCCCCAGCATTTT.

The genes are TRBV4-3 and TRBJ2-2; 7 nucleotides line up with TRBD2. V was clipped by 0 bases and J by 6 bases; unmatched bases: 10. Per the germline V gene, CDR1 is LGHNA and CDR2 is YSLEER. The CDR3 totals 17 residues. CDR3 sequence: CASSQDITGGGSGELFF. CDR3 bases: TGCGCCAGCAGCCAAGATATTACGGGAGGCGGCTCCGGGGAGCTGTTTTTT.

The V and J genes are TRBV7-8 and TRBJ1-1; TRBD1 aligns across 7 bases. The CDR3 sequence is 13 residues long. Trimming cost V 5 bases and J 1 base; bases outside gene matches: 1. Germline lookup yields CDR1 SGHVS and CDR2 FQNEAQ. The CDR3 DNA reads TGTGCCAGCAGCCGGGACAGGAACACTGAAGCTTTCTTT. Protein: CASSRDRNTEAFF.

The chain links TRBV19 to TRBJ1-1; TRBD1 aligns across 10 bases. This CDR3 is built from 14 residues. CDR1 and CDR2 (germline): LNHDA, SQIVND (reference sequence). The V and J ends lost 5 bases and 3 bases, in that order; junction bases with no gene match: 3. The DNA of the CDR3 is TGTGCCAGTAGTCCGGGACAGGGGTACACTGAAGCTTTCTTT. Its translation: CASSPGQGYTEAFF.

The chain is built from TRBV4-2 and TRBJ2-5; D may be TRBD2 (5 bases). In germline, CDR1 is LGHNA, CDR2 YNFKEQ. CDR3 length equals 13 residues. V shed 0 bases and J shed 4 bases, with 6 bases lying between them. Here the CDR3 reads CASSQDAGETQYF. CDR3 in DNA: TGTGCCAGCAGCCAAGATGCGGGAGAGACCCAGTACTTC.

V is TRBV19 and J is TRBJ2-3; 10 positions match TRBD2. The CDR3 extends over 15 amino acids. Germline CDR1 and CDR2: LNHDA and SQIVND (reference sequence). After removal of 2 bases from V and 4 bases from J, the junction contained 3 bases not matched to a gene. The CDR3 coding sequence is TGTGCCAGTAGTATATGGCTAGCGGGAGCAGATACGCAGTATTTT. Translation gives CASSIWLAGADTQYF.